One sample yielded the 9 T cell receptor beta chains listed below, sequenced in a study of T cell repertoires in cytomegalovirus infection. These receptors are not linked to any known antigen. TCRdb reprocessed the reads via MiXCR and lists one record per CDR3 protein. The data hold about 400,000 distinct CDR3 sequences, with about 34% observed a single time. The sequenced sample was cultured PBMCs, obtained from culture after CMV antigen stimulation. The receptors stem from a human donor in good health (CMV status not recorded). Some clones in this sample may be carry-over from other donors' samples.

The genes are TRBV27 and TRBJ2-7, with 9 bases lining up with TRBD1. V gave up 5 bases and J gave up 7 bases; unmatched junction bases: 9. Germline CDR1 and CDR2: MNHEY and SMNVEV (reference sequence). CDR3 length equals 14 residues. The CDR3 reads CASSTRDRAGEQYV. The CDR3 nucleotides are TGTGCCAGCAGTACACGGGACAGGGCGGGGGAGCAGTACGTC.

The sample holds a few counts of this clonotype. The CDR3 reads CASSYSNRGYNEQFF. CDR3 coding DNA: TGTGCCAGCAGTTACTCGAACAGGGGATACAATGAGCAGTTCTTC. The V call is TRBV6-2 or TRBV6-3, the J call TRBJ2-1; 7 bases are shared with TRBD1. CDR1 MNHEY and CDR2 SVGEGT come from the germline V gene. V was clipped by 0 bases and J by 4 bases; unmatched bases: 3. The CDR3 runs to 15 residues.

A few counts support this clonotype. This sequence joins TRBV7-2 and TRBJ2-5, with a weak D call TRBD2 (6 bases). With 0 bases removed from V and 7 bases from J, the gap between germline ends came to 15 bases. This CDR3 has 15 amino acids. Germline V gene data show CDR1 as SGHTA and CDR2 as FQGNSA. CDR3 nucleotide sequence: TGTGCCAGCAGCTTAGCAGTGGAGGGCCACGGGACCCAGTACTTC. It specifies CASSLAVEGHGTQYF. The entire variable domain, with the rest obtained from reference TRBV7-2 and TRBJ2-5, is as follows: GAGVSQSPSNKVTEKGKDVELRCDPISGHTALYWYRQSLGQGLEFLIYFQGNSAPDKSGLPSDRFSAERTGGSVSTLTIQRTQQEDSAVYLCASSLAVEGHGTQYFGPGTRLLVL.

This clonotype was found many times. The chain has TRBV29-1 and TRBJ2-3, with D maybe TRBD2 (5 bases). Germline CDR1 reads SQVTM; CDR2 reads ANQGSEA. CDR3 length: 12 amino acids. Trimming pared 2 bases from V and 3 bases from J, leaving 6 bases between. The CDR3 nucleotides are TGCAGCGTTGAACTAGCAACAGATACGCAGTATTTT. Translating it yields CSVELATDTQYF.

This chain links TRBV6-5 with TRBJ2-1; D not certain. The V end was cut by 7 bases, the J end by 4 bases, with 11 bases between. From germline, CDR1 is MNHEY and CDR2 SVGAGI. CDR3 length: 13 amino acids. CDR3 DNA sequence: TGTGCCAGCACCCAAGGGCGGTACAATGAGCAGTTCTTC. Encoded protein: CASTQGRYNEQFF.

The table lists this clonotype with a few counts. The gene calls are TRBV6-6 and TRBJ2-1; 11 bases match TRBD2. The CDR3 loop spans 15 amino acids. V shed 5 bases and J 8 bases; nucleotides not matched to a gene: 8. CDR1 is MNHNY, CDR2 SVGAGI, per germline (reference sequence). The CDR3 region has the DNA TGTGCCAGCAGTCGTAGCGGGAGGGCCGGGGATGAGCAGTTCTTC. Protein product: CASSRSGRAGDEQFF.

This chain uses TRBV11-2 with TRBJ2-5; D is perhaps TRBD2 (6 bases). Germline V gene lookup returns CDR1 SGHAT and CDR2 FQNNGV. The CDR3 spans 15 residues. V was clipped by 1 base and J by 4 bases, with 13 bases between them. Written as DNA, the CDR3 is TGTGCCAGCAGCTTAGCCGGGAGTGGTTTAGAGACCCAGTACTTC. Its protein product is CASSLAGSGLETQYF.

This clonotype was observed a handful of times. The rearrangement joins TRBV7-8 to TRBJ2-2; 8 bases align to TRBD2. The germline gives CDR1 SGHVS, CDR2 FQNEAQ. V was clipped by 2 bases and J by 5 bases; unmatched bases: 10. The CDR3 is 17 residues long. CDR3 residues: CASSLRTSGGGTGELFF. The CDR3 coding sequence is TGTGCCAGCAGCTTACGCACTAGCGGAGGGGGGACCGGGGAGCTGTTTTTT.

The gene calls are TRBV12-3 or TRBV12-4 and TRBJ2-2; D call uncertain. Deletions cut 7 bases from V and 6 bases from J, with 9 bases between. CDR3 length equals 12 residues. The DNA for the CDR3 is TGTGCCAGCACTCGTACACCCGGGGAGCTGTTTTTT. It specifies CASTRTPGELFF.